The clone carrying this TCR beta chain was seen ten or more times. As yet, its antigen is unknown. Germline loops: CDR1 SGHTA, CDR2 FQGNSA. This CDR3 comprises 10 residues. The V and J ends lost 3 bases and 6 bases respectively, with 0 bases between them. This sample stems from a study of T-cell reconstitution after alpha-beta-depleted transplantation in children. Study findings and constraints: TCRbeta diversity was high at day 60 in some patients (a result of surviving recipient T cells and thymic progenitors).

A library of TCRbeta sequences, prepared with unique molecular identifiers, was generated. MiXCR was run by TCRdb on the PCR reads, yielding one entry per CDR3 protein. The sample shows 60,000 to 70,000 distinct CDR3 sequences, roughly 4.4% of them seen only once. The TCR was taken from a boy in the first two years of life who had a stem cell transplant for acute myeloid leukemia, so the T cells may come from the graft donor. The V gene is TRBV7-2, the J gene TRBJ2-1; D call uncertain. The input for sequencing was PBMCs, mostly from graft donor cells, taken 180 days after TCRalphabeta/CD19-depleted stem cell transplant. Here the CDR3 reads CASSFNEQFF. In DNA, the CDR3 is TGTGCCAGCAGCTTCAATGAGCAGTTCTTC.